This TCR beta chain appears in the sequencing data of a study of T cells in Graves' hyperthyroidism and ophthalmopathy. Study as a whole: Peripheral blood collection took place at initial diagnosis, before any treatment. Study conclusions and caveats: Model-based prediction identified ophthalmopathy a median about 6 months prior to its onset. In blood, most of the thyroid clonotypes expanded above 0.001 were also present. Ophthalmopathy could be told apart from stable hyperthyroidism with a 13 V-J model.

This clonotype has a count of ten or more. The antigen remains undetermined. What was amplified from RNA transcripts were TCR beta CDR3 regions. A set of HTBI primers served as the primers for a first-round RT-PCR of the TCR CDR3. TCRdb reprocessed the multiplex PCR reads with MiXCR, giving one entry per CDR3 protein. This table holds about 770,000 distinct CDR3 sequences, roughly a sixth found once. The CDR3 has 17 amino acids. The ends lost 4 bases at V and 5 bases at J; junction bases unmatched: 11. Per germline, CDR1 SEHNR and CDR2 FQNEAQ (reference sequence). The TCR comes from a woman aged 45-59 years with Graves' hyperthyroidism that later progressed to Graves' ophthalmopathy. Sequencing was carried out using blood. V and J are TRBV7-9 and TRBJ1-1, with 12 bases identical to TRBD1. DNA of the CDR3: TGTGCCAGCAGCTCAATTGCTCGGGACAGGGGGCTGACTGAAGCTTTCTTT. This sequence encodes CASSSIARDRGLTEAFF.